Sequencing of this T cell receptor beta chain was carried out in a study of OX40 agonist ivuxolimab in advanced cancers. Study as a whole: A male proportion of about 84% was recorded, with mean age around 64 years and range roughly 23 to 79.

Assay used: immunoSEQ multiplex PCR; TCRdb lists only in-frame clones, some missing. The sample carries tens of thousands of clones, around 80% recorded once. Blood sampling was done at baseline, cycle 4 day 1, and cycle 7 day 1. As regards this clone: What it recognizes is unknown.

There are 14 residues in the CDR3. V lost 4 bases and J 2 bases, leaving 12 bases between the germline ends. Germline values: CDR1 MDHEN, CDR2 SYDVKM. Study-wide findings and caveats: The mean number of expanded clones was higher in CD8+ T cells than in CD4+. The antigen specificity of the peripheral T cells (those that were expanded) was not determined.

The sequence was collected from an adult with an advanced solid tumor such as melanoma, head and neck, liver or kidney cancer. V gene TRBV28 combines with J gene TRBJ2-7, with D tentatively TRBD1 (6 bases). The sample was CD4+ or CD8+ T cells sorted from blood, taken in a trial of the OX40 agonist ivuxolimab. The CDR3 loop is CASSSGTLPYEQYF. The CDR3 region has the DNA TGTGCCAGCAGTTCCGGGACATTGCCCTACGAGCAGTACTTC.